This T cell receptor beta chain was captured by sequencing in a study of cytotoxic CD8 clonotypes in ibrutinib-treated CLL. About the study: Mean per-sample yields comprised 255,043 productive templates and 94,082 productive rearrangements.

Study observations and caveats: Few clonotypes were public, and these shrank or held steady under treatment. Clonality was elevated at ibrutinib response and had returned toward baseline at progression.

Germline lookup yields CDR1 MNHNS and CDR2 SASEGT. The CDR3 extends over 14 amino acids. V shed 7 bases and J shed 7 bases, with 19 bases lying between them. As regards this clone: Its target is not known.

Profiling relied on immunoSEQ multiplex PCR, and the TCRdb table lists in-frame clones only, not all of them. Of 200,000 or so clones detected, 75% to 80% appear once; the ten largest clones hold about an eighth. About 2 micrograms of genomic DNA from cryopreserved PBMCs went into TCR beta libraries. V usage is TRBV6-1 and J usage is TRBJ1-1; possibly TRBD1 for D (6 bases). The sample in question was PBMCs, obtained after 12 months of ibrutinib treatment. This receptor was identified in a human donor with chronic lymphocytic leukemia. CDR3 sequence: CASIFTYGQNEAFF. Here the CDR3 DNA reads TGTGCCAGCATCTTTACTTATGGACAGAATGAAGCTTTCTTT.